What follows is one T cell receptor beta chain and its context. This clonotype was counted only a few times. No cognate antigen has been identified for it. No quality values exist for individual bases; no much larger clone is one base distant. The data originate from a study of T cells after yellow fever vaccination (dated by TCRdb to about 2019). The study in broad terms: The SMART-Seq v4 Ultra Low Input RNA kit was used to prepare libraries from fractions with low cell numbers. To track T-cell clones before and after primary and booster YFV17D yellow fever vaccination, bulk TCR alpha and beta repertoires were sequenced longitudinally. Two healthy male donors, one aged 18 to 29 and one aged 30 to 40 years, were included in the cohort. Blood was collected at multiple timepoints before and after primary and secondary immunization, and bulk PBMC replicates and cell subsets were isolated.

The treatment or condition tag for this specimen amounts to: live attenuated yellow fever vaccine strain. At every blood-draw timepoint, two biological replicates of bulk PBMCs were collected. PBMCs were isolated from peripheral blood using a standard Ficoll-Paque protocol. TriZol was used to extract RNA from bulk PBMCs, from CD4 and CD8 fractions, and from dextramer-positive and dextramer-negative fractions. Trimming takes 5 bases from V and 2 bases from J, and the germline ends sit 14 bases apart. The CDR3 contains 14 residues, cysteine and phenylalanine counted. Only the CDR3 portion is preserved as DNA: 42 bases, with reading frame beginning at the first base. The germline V gene (reference sequence) supplies CDR1 DFQATT and CDR2 SNEGSKA. TCR cDNA was synthesized by 5'RACE template switching, which introduced a universal primer site and unique molecular identifiers. Priming of cDNA synthesis was performed from both the TCR alpha and TCR beta constant segments. Library amplification used two PCR steps, and the second PCR step added sample barcodes and sequencing adapters. Sequencing of libraries was performed on Illumina HiSeq 2500 (2x100 bp) or NovaSeq (2x150 bp). The published analysis was carried out like this. Reads were demultiplexed and collapsed into UMI consensus sequences with MIGEC, and V(D)J alignment was performed with MiXCR. Using edgeR on replicate PBMC samples, clonotypes were called vaccine-responding if FDR was below 0.01 and the log2 fold change was above 5 up to day 15. Each bulk clonotype was labeled CD4 or CD8 based on which sequenced repertoire, CD4 or CD8, contained the clonotype at higher abundance. The raw public data were reprocessed by TCRdb itself: fastp quality trimming at Q25, MiXCR clonotype calling, in-frame beta chains only. When rows share a CDR3 protein, they turn into one entry using the most common DNA and genes. The authors' filters were not applied to this entry. This sample is represented by 500,000 to 650,000 distinct CDR3 sequences; 12% of them were singletons. Approximately 15% of the sample belongs to the ten largest clones.

Study-wide conclusions, independent of this receptor: A small fraction of clonotypes appeared in both the CD4 and CD8 compartments, likely as a result of convergent recombination. Only a couple of donors were included in the study, so the extent to which the findings can be generalized is limited. Compared with the primary T-cell response, the secondary T-cell response was faster but weaker, reaching its peak on day 5 rather than on day 15. After the booster, most clones that had expanded after primary vaccination were detected again (around 96% of CD4 and 88% of CD8), suggesting broad maintenance of memory. FACS-sorted repertoires could contain abundant contaminating clonotypes from the bulk population, so computational filtering was required.

Recombination connected TRBV20-1 to TRBJ2-3; matching of 6 bases hints at TRBD1 as the D gene. This specimen was PBMCs, taken on the day of the yellow fever booster vaccination. The origin of this receptor is a man aged 25 to 40 who received the YFV17D yellow fever vaccine. CDR3 loop: CSALQGRNTDTQYF. At the DNA level, the sequence is TGCAGTGCTCTACAGGGCAGAAACACAGATACGCAGTATTTT.